A single sample gave rise to the 28 T cell receptor beta chains below, sequenced in a study of CD8 T cells in Susac syndrome. Random hexamers were used to reverse transcribe an amount of roughly 0.45 to 1 ug RNA. TCRdb reprocessed the immunoSEQ multiplex PCR reads with MiXCR, giving one entry per CDR3 protein. This table holds around 190,000 distinct CDR3 sequences, roughly 94% found once. Sequences were obtained from CD4+ T cells from PBMCs. These receptors originate from a human donor with Susac syndrome.

The rearrangement joins TRBV27 to TRBJ2-1, with D perhaps matching TRBD2 (5 bases). This CDR3 is 16 amino acids long. Germline CDR1 is MNHEY and CDR2 is SMNVEV (reference sequence). V lost 6 bases, J lost 0 bases, and 15 bases lay in between. CDR3 loop: CASRPAGVRSYNEQFF. For the CDR3, the DNA is TGTGCCAGCAGACCCGCCGGGGTGCGCTCCTACAATGAGCAGTTCTTC.

The chain has TRBV20-1 and TRBJ2-7; D call uncertain. With 0 bases removed from V and 2 bases from J, the gap between germline ends came to 8 bases. The germline V gene encodes CDR1 DFQATT and CDR2 SNEGSKA (reference sequence). CDR3 length: 13 amino acids. This chain's CDR3 is CSARERTTYEQYF. CDR3 coding DNA: TGCAGTGCTAGAGAAAGGACGACCTACGAGCAGTACTTC.

V usage is TRBV11-2 and J usage is TRBJ2-1; D uncertain. The V and J ends lost 1 base and 0 bases respectively, with 7 bases between them. The germline gives CDR1 SGHAT, CDR2 FQNNGV. This CDR3 spans 15 amino acids. The DNA for the CDR3 is TGTGCCAGCAGCTTAGTTGGGAACTCCTACAATGAGCAGTTCTTC. It yields the protein CASSLVGNSYNEQFF.

The rearrangement uses TRBV2 and TRBJ2-3; D is possibly TRBD2 (5 bases). Trimming pared 3 bases from V and 1 base from J, leaving 5 bases between. This CDR3 is 13 amino acids long. Germline-derived CDR1 and CDR2 are SNHLY and FYNNEI. CDR3 loop: CASSDGGTDTQYF. CDR3 coding DNA: TGTGCCAGCAGTGACGGGGGCACAGATACGCAGTATTTT.

V gene TRBV28 combines with J gene TRBJ2-1; 8 nucleotides align to TRBD1. The CDR3 covers 13 residues. J lost 6 bases, V lost 8 bases, and 6 bases had no gene match. Germline V gene data show CDR1 as MDHEN and CDR2 as SYDVKM. CDR3 amino acids: CASGTGNINEQFF. The CDR3 bases are TGTGCCAGCGGGACAGGAAACATCAATGAGCAGTTCTTC.

The CDR3 bases are TGTGCCAGCAGGGTATCAATAAAGGACAGGGAAGCTTTCTTT. This translates into CASRVSIKDREAFF. This chain links TRBV6-5 with TRBJ1-1; 7 nucleotides line up with TRBD1. Germline-derived CDR1 and CDR2 are MNHEY and SVGAGI. V shed 6 bases, J shed 8 bases, and the junction held 12 bases outside the gene matches. The CDR3 covers 14 residues.

The genes are TRBV7-9 and TRBJ2-2; D not certain. V shed 5 bases and J shed 7 bases, with 14 bases lying between them. The germline V gene has CDR1 SEHNR and CDR2 FQNEAQ (reference sequence). There are 14 residues in the CDR3. Here the CDR3 DNA reads TGTGCCAGCAGCCCCACTATTGCTGGCGGGGAGCTGTTTTTT. Protein product: CASSPTIAGGELFF.

The V call is TRBV6-2 or TRBV6-3, the J call TRBJ1-2; 8 nucleotides line up with TRBD1. The germline CDR1 and CDR2 sequences are MNHEY and SVGEGT. This CDR3 has 13 residues. Trimming at V came to 5 bases and at J to 7 bases, leaving 6 bases not matched to a gene. CDR3 nucleotides: TGTGCCAGCAGTATGGACAGGGTCATTGGCTACACCTTC. This sequence encodes CASSMDRVIGYTF.

The chain recombines TRBV7-9 with TRBJ2-1, with D uncertain. Germline V lookup: CDR1 SEHNR, CDR2 FQNEAQ (reference sequence). The V end lost 1 base, the J end lost 10 bases, and 11 bases lay between the germline ends. The CDR3 has 13 residues. CDR3 coding DNA: TGTGCCAGCAGCTTAGTAATGGGGTCAGAGCAGTTCTTC. As protein: CASSLVMGSEQFF.

The J gene is TRBJ1-4, the V gene TRBV9, with D perhaps TRBD1 (5 bases). Germline V gives CDR1 SGDLS, CDR2 YYNGEE. The CDR3 has 15 residues. V was trimmed by 0 bases and J by 8 bases, leaving 14 bases between them. CDR3 region: CASSVEPHGTEKLFF. Written as DNA, the CDR3 is TGTGCCAGCAGCGTAGAGCCCCACGGGACGGAAAAACTGTTTTTT.

The V and J genes are TRBV6-2 or TRBV6-3 and TRBJ2-2, with D perhaps matching TRBD1 (5 bases). In germline, CDR1 is MNHEY, CDR2 SVGEGT. Deletions cut 2 bases from V and 10 bases from J, with 11 bases between. CDR3 length: 13 amino acids. CDR3 sequence (DNA): TGTGCCAGCAGTTACGGGGCCCCGGCGGAGCTGTTTTTT. Residues: CASSYGAPAELFF.

V is TRBV19 and J is TRBJ1-2; D not certain. This CDR3 has 15 residues. Germline assignment: CDR1 LNHDA and CDR2 SQIVND (reference sequence). The V end lost 3 bases, the J end lost 4 bases, and 15 bases lay between the germline ends. The CDR3 spells CASSIRRDPGYGYTF. CDR3 sequence (DNA): TGTGCCAGTAGTATCCGACGGGATCCGGGCTATGGCTACACCTTC.

The chain uses TRBV5-4 and TRBJ2-3; 7 bases agree with TRBD2. Per germline, CDR1 SGHNT and CDR2 YYREEE (reference sequence). The CDR3 totals 16 residues. Germline trimming cut 3 bases from V and 2 bases from J; bases unmatched to any gene: 9. The CDR3 sequence: CASSSPASGSTDTQYF. The CDR3, as DNA: TGTGCCAGCAGCTCCCCCGCTAGCGGTTCCACAGATACGCAGTATTTT.

The V gene is TRBV2, the J gene TRBJ1-3, with TRBD1 identical over 7 bases. Trimming at V came to 7 bases and at J to 2 bases, leaving 5 bases not matched to a gene. The CDR3 covers 14 residues. Looked up from germline, CDR1 is SNHLY and CDR2 is FYNNEI. The CDR3 DNA follows: TGTGCCAGCAAGATACAGGGGCCTGGAAACACCATATATTTT. It is translated as CASKIQGPGNTIYF.

The chain combines TRBV25-1 with TRBJ2-1; D is possibly TRBD2 (5 bases). The V end was cut by 7 bases, the J end by 4 bases, with 14 bases between. This CDR3 comprises 14 residues. CDR1 is MGHDK and CDR2 is SYGVNS in the germline V gene. In nucleotides, the CDR3 is TGTGCCAGCACCAAAAGTGGAGGATACAATGAGCAGTTCTTC. The encoded protein is CASTKSGGYNEQFF.

This clonotype was detected only once. The rearrangement links TRBV3-1 to TRBJ2-1; a possible D gene is TRBD2 (5 bases). The CDR3 has 12 residues. The germline V gene encodes CDR1 LGHDT and CDR2 YNNKEL (reference sequence). Trimming removed 4 bases at V and 9 bases at J, with 10 bases between. Here the CDR3 reads CASSPGGGEQFF. The CDR3 DNA reads TGTGCCAGCAGCCCTGGAGGAGGTGAGCAGTTCTTC.

This clonotype was seen just once. This chain links TRBV29-1 with TRBJ1-1; 8 bases map to TRBD1. Germline trimming cut 8 bases from V and 3 bases from J; bases unmatched to any gene: 5. Germline CDR1 SQVTM, CDR2 ANQGSEA. CDR3 length: 12 amino acids. The CDR3 protein is CSSWDRHTEAFF. CDR3 DNA sequence: TGCAGCAGCTGGGACAGGCACACTGAAGCTTTCTTT.

This chain links TRBV3-1 with TRBJ1-6; the D gene is possibly TRBD1 (5 bases). The ends were cut back, 5 bases at V and 7 bases at J, with 15 bases in the middle. The CDR3 runs 15 residues. CDR1 is LGHDT and CDR2 is YNNKEL in the germline V gene (reference sequence). For the CDR3, the DNA is TGTGCCAGCAGCTTTGGGGGTATGGAGAATTCACCCCTCCACTTT. This translates into CASSFGGMENSPLHF.

The gene calls are TRBV12-3 or TRBV12-4 and TRBJ1-1; D not certain. Trimming cost V 7 bases and J 8 bases, with 14 bases left between them. The length of the CDR3 is 12 residues. CDR3 loop: CASTDPPGEAFF. The DNA of the CDR3 is TGTGCCAGCACAGATCCTCCGGGGGAAGCTTTCTTT.

The rearrangement joins TRBV6-1 to TRBJ1-5; TRBD1 might be the D (5 bases). V lost 7 bases and J lost 0, with 13 bases in between. Per germline, CDR1 MNHNS and CDR2 SASEGT. This CDR3 spans 15 amino acids. In nucleotides, the CDR3 is TGTGCCAGCAAGGGGATATGGGATAGCAATCAGCCCCAGCATTTT. Translation gives CASKGIWDSNQPQHF.

The genes are TRBV3-1 and TRBJ2-3; TRBD2 matches 7 bases. V lost 1 base to trimming and J lost 3 bases; unmatched junction nucleotides: 4. CDR3 size: 15 residues. From germline, CDR1 is LGHDT and CDR2 YNNKEL (reference sequence). The CDR3 loop is CASSQGDYRTDTQYF. The CDR3 DNA reads as TGTGCCAGCAGCCAAGGGGACTACAGGACAGATACGCAGTATTTT.

In DNA, the CDR3 is TGCAGTGCTAGAGAAGGTGGCGATGAGCAGTTCTTC. It encodes CSAREGGDEQFF. The V call is TRBV20-1, the J call TRBJ2-1, with D unresolved. Trimming removed 0 bases at V and 8 bases at J, with 8 bases between. This CDR3 is 12 amino acids long. The V gene's germline CDR1 is DFQATT and CDR2 SNEGSKA (reference sequence).

The V gene is TRBV5-1, the J gene TRBJ2-5; possibly TRBD1 for D (5 bases). CDR1 and CDR2 (germline): SGHRS, YFSETQ. The CDR3 sequence is 13 residues long. Trimming took off 2 bases at V and 5 bases at J, with 10 bases between the two ends. The CDR3 bases are TGCGCCAGCAGCTTTGAAAGGGGTGAGACCCAGTACTTC. Protein sequence: CASSFERGETQYF.

The chain has TRBV19 and TRBJ1-1; TRBD1 aligns across 7 bases. The J segment lost 5 bases and the V segment lost 5 bases, leaving 8 bases of the junction unmatched. Looked up from germline, CDR1 is LNHDA and CDR2 is SQIVND (reference sequence). The CDR3 runs 14 residues. CDR3 region: CASSQGGRETEAFF. CDR3 bases: TGTGCCAGTAGTCAGGGGGGTCGGGAAACTGAAGCTTTCTTT.

The rearrangement uses TRBV5-1 and TRBJ2-2, with D unresolved. Germline CDR1 SGHRS, CDR2 YFSETQ. This CDR3 is built from 15 residues. Between the trimmed V and J ends, which lost 2 bases and 3 bases, there was a span of 11 bases. The CDR3 loop is CASSFTGKDTGELFF. Written as DNA, the CDR3 is TGCGCCAGCAGCTTTACTGGAAAGGACACCGGGGAGCTGTTTTTT.

V gene TRBV2 combines with J gene TRBJ2-1; D may match TRBD1 or TRBD2 (6 bases each). Per the germline V gene, CDR1 is SNHLY and CDR2 is FYNNEI. Trimming stripped 6 bases from V and 0 bases from J, with 12 bases between. The CDR3 is 15 amino acids. The CDR3, as DNA: TGTGCCAGCAGAGAAAGGGGGGCCTCCTACAATGAGCAGTTCTTC. As protein: CASRERGASYNEQFF. Together with reference TRBV2 and TRBJ2-1, the CDR3 gives the full variable domain: EPEVTQTPSHQVTQMGQEVILRCVPISNHLYFYWYRQILGQKVEFLVSFYNNEISEKSEIFDDQFSVERPDGSNFTLKIRSTKLEDSAMYFCASRERGASYNEQFFGPGTRLTVL.

The table lists this clonotype with a count of one. The rearrangement joins TRBV7-9 to TRBJ2-1, with 14 bases fitting TRBD2. The CDR3 consists of 19 residues. V lost 1 base, J lost 1 base, and 6 bases stayed unmatched. Per germline, CDR1 SEHNR and CDR2 FQNEAQ (reference sequence). DNA for the CDR3: TGTGCCAGCAGCTTAGGAGGACTAGCGGGGGGACGATCCTACAATGAGCAGTTCTTC. It encodes CASSLGGLAGGRSYNEQFF.

The CDR3 reads CASSYSIRGASPLHF. DNA for the CDR3: TGTGCCAGCAGTTACTCGATAAGGGGCGCTTCACCCCTCCACTTT. The chain combines TRBV6-5 with TRBJ1-6; TRBD1 is a possible D gene (5 bases). V was clipped by 0 bases and J by 9 bases, with 12 bases between them. The CDR3 totals 15 residues. Germline CDR1 and CDR2: MNHEY and SVGAGI.